One sample yielded the 30 T cell receptor beta chains listed below, sequenced in a study of regulatory T cells in long-lasting Graves disease. Arm-PCR with iRepertoire HTBI primers amplified the CDR3 regions for these TCR beta libraries. TCRdb called the multiplex PCR reads again in MiXCR, with one record for every CDR3 protein. The sample lists roughly 410,000 distinct CDR3 sequences, about 15% occurring once. Time point described: newly diagnosed GD, antithyroid drugs for less than 3 months. TCR sequences were obtained from RNA taken from PBMCs. The sample was also linked to a second study, of T cells in Graves' hyperthyroidism and ophthalmopathy.

This material consisted of peripheral blood mononuclear cells (PBMCs), taken at new diagnosis, from a patient treated with antithyroid drugs. The receptors derive from a woman aged 40 to 50 with Graves disease.

This clonotype has ten or more counts. The chain is built from TRBV28 and TRBJ2-3, with 13 bases fitting TRBD2. Germline CDR1 reads MDHEN; CDR2 reads SYDVKM. The ends lost 0 bases at V and 2 bases at J; junction bases unmatched: 14. This CDR3 region has 21 residues. CDR3 residues: CASSLWTGTSGITRATDTQYF. DNA of the CDR3: TGTGCCAGCAGTTTATGGACCGGGACTAGCGGGATCACCCGGGCCACAGATACGCAGTATTTT.

This clonotype has a handful of counts. The gene calls are TRBV29-1 and TRBJ2-4, with a possible D match to TRBD1 (5 bases). Germline CDR1 SQVTM, CDR2 ANQGSEA. Trimming took 5 bases from V and 0 from J, leaving 11 bases between them. The CDR3 has 14 amino acids. CDR3 residues: CSVSSTVAKNIQYF. The CDR3 coding sequence is TGCAGCGTTTCCTCGACAGTAGCCAAAAACATTCAGTACTTC.

This clonotype was recorded many times. DNA for the CDR3: TGTGCCAGCAGTTTCGTTAATAGCGGGGTCAACACCGGGGAGCTGTTTTTT. The encoded protein is CASSFVNSGVNTGELFF. This sequence joins TRBV12-3 or TRBV12-4 and TRBJ2-2; 8 nucleotides agree with TRBD2. The CDR3 is 17 amino acids. J gave up 2 bases and V 3 bases, and 8 bases lay outside the gene matches.

On this clonotype itself: This may be a read error, as it is one base from a much larger clone. As the CDR3 is not closed by the conserved phenylalanine or tryptophan, this likely results from a read error. V is TRBV5-1 and J is TRBJ2-2; 14 nucleotides align to TRBD2. The germline V gene has CDR1 SGHRS and CDR2 YFSETQ. Germline trimming cut 2 bases from V and 0 bases from J; bases unmatched to any gene: 9. This CDR3 is built from 20 residues. The CDR3, as DNA: TGCGCCAGCAGCTTTGGGACTAGCGGGAGAGAACCTACGAACACCGGGGAGCTGTTTCTT. Protein: CASSFGTSGREPTNTGELFL.

This clonotype was detected many times. This chain joins TRBV12-3 or TRBV12-4 and TRBJ2-2, with TRBD2 as a possible D gene (6 bases). The CDR3 runs 17 residues. V lost 4 bases and J lost 4, with 19 bases in between. CDR3 nucleotide sequence: TGTGCCAGCAGTTCCCCGGTGGCGGGGCGTTCCACCGGGGAGCTGTTTTTT. It is translated as CASSSPVAGRSTGELFF.

This clonotype was observed at least ten times. The genes are TRBV5-5 and TRBJ2-1; D not resolved. The CDR3 totals 14 residues. Trimming cost V 2 bases and J 3 bases, with 9 bases left between them. In germline, CDR1 is SGHKS, CDR2 YYEKEE (reference sequence). Here the CDR3 reads CASSFAQGYNEQFF. CDR3 coding DNA: TGTGCCAGCAGCTTCGCTCAAGGCTACAATGAGCAGTTCTTC.

The chain recombines TRBV11-3 with TRBJ2-1; D ambiguous. The CDR3 contains 13 residues. Trimming took 3 bases from V and 9 from J, leaving 12 bases between them. Germline V lookup: CDR1 SGHNT, CDR2 YENEEA. In DNA, the CDR3 is TGTGCCAGCAGCTTGGTGTTGGGCAGTGAGCAGTTCTTC. Its protein is CASSLVLGSEQFF.

Turning to this clonotype: A read error is likely, as this CDR3 ends without the conserved phenylalanine or tryptophan. The chain employs TRBV7-6 and TRBJ2-3; D is uncertain. Germline V gene sequence: CDR1 SGHVS, CDR2 FNYEAQ. Trimming left V 5 bases short and J 9 bases short, with 18 bases between. This CDR3 region has 14 residues. CDR3 nucleotides: TGTGCCAGCAGCCCTTTAGGGCCCCTCAAGACGCAGTATGTT. It is translated as CASSPLGPLKTQYV.

At least ten counts were recorded for this clonotype. The CDR3 loop reads CASSGPAGEGGQREHNEQFF. For the CDR3, the DNA is TGTGCCAGCAGTGGGCCCGCGGGGGAAGGGGGTCAGCGGGAACACAATGAGCAGTTCTTC. This chain joins TRBV6-2 or TRBV6-3 and TRBJ2-1, with D perhaps matching TRBD2 (7 bases). V was clipped by 5 bases and J by 5 bases, with 31 bases between them. Germline CDR1 is MNHEY and CDR2 is SVGEGT. The CDR3 totals 20 residues.

The chain joins TRBV19 to TRBJ2-1; D is possibly TRBD2 (6 bases). The V gene's germline CDR1 is LNHDA and CDR2 SQIVND (reference sequence). Trimming left V 1 base short and J 4 bases short, with 17 bases between. This CDR3 has 17 amino acids. Here the CDR3 DNA reads TGTGCCAGTAGTATAGGACCGGACTACCCCCGTTACAATGAGCAGTTCTTC. This sequence encodes CASSIGPDYPRYNEQFF.

This clonotype has ten or more counts. The genes are TRBV28 and TRBJ2-5; 10 positions agree with TRBD1. CDR3 length equals 15 residues. CDR1 is MDHEN and CDR2 is SYDVKM in the germline V gene. V lost 6 bases to trimming and J lost 2 bases; unmatched junction nucleotides: 6. The CDR3 region is CASSRDRGGQETQYF. CDR3 DNA sequence: TGTGCCAGCAGCCGGGACAGGGGTGGTCAAGAGACCCAGTACTTC.

In this sample, this clonotype turned up many times. This chain's CDR3 is CASSLGRGAGSYEQYF. Written as DNA, the CDR3 is TGCGCCAGCAGCTTGGGACGGGGCGCCGGCTCCTACGAGCAGTACTTC. The chain couples TRBV5-1 to TRBJ2-7; the D call may be TRBD1 or TRBD2 (5 bases each). CDR3 length: 16 residues. Trimming pared 0 bases from V and 0 bases from J, leaving 13 bases between. Germline V gene sequence: CDR1 SGHRS, CDR2 YFSETQ.

This clonotype was seen at least ten times. The chain uses TRBV29-1 and TRBJ2-1; D gene ambiguous. This CDR3 comprises 15 residues. Per germline, CDR1 SQVTM and CDR2 ANQGSEA. V was clipped by 1 base and J by 0 bases, with 10 bases between them. Here the CDR3 DNA reads TGCAGCGTTGAAGGGACCGCCAGCTCCTACAATGAGCAGTTCTTC. Translated, it gives CSVEGTASSYNEQFF.

This rearrangement joins TRBV27 to TRBJ2-2, with TRBD2 as a possible D gene (6 bases). Per germline, CDR1 MNHEY and CDR2 SMNVEV (reference sequence). V was cut by 4 bases and J by 0 bases, with 6 bases left in between. The CDR3 is 14 amino acids. CDR3 bases: TGTGCCAGCAGTTGGGGGGCGAACACCGGGGAGCTGTTTTTT. Residues: CASSWGANTGELFF.

This clonotype was found a few times. CDR3 bases: TGTGCCAGCAGCCGCGTCTCAGGGTATCATAATGAAAAACTGTTTTTT. It is translated as CASSRVSGYHNEKLFF. This chain uses TRBV7-9 with TRBJ1-4; possibly TRBD1 for D (5 bases). The CDR3 totals 16 residues. Germline CDR1 is SEHNR and CDR2 is FQNEAQ (reference sequence). Between the trimmed V and J ends, which lost 5 bases and 4 bases, there was a span of 17 bases.

The table lists this clonotype with many counts. The chain has TRBV28 and TRBJ2-7, with 7 bases lining up with TRBD1. Germline V gene lookup returns CDR1 MDHEN and CDR2 SYDVKM. Trimming cost V 3 bases and J 0 bases; bases outside gene matches: 8. The CDR3 contains 16 residues. CDR3 bases: TGTGCCAGCAGTTTTTGGACAGGCAAAATCTCCTACGAGCAGTACTTC. Its translation: CASSFWTGKISYEQYF.

This clonotype has ten or more counts. J is TRBJ1-2 and V is TRBV11-3, with D tentatively TRBD1 (6 bases). V shed 6 bases and J shed 7 bases, with 18 bases lying between them. CDR1 is SGHNT, CDR2 YENEEA, per germline. The CDR3 is 14 residues long. CDR3 bases: TGTGCCAGCAGTCCCAGATCGACAGGCAGTGGCTACACCTTC. This codes for CASSPRSTGSGYTF.

The chain is built from TRBV27 and TRBJ2-2; D gene ambiguous. Trimming shortened V by 6 bases and J by 6 bases, and 20 bases separated the two germline ends. This CDR3 has 16 amino acids. The germline V gene encodes CDR1 MNHEY and CDR2 SMNVEV (reference sequence). Here the CDR3 DNA reads TGTGCCAGCAGCTTTTCGTCTAACGGAGTTTCCGGGGAGCTGTTTTTT. Translation: CASSFSSNGVSGELFF.

This clonotype was detected many times. This chain uses TRBV13 with TRBJ2-1; D might be TRBD2 (8 bases). Trimming left V 1 base short and J 6 bases short, with 13 bases between. The germline gives CDR1 PRHDT, CDR2 FYEKMQ (reference sequence). The CDR3 contains 15 residues. In nucleotides, the CDR3 is TGTGCCAGCAGCTTAGCGGGAGGGGGCGGCAATGAGCAGTTCTTC. Amino acid sequence: CASSLAGGGGNEQFF.

This clonotype was counted at least ten times. The chain couples TRBV12-3 or TRBV12-4 to TRBJ2-3; D may be TRBD1 (5 bases). The CDR3 length is 12 residues. V gave up 8 bases and J gave up 5 bases, with 11 bases separating them. CDR3 DNA: TGTGCCAGCGGAGTGGGGCTAGATACGCAGTATTTT. Its translation: CASGVGLDTQYF.

This clonotype was seen ten or more times. CDR3 in DNA: TGTGCCAGCTCCTTACGTCCCATAGCCAAAAACATTCAGTACTTC. This sequence encodes CASSLRPIAKNIQYF. The gene calls are TRBV6-2 or TRBV6-3 and TRBJ2-4; D is uncertain. The CDR3 totals 15 residues. Per germline, CDR1 MNHEY and CDR2 SVGEGT. Trimming removed 8 bases at V and 0 bases at J, with 14 bases between.

The chain joins TRBV27 to TRBJ1-4; possible D gene TRBD1, 5 bases. V was pared by 5 bases and J by 6 bases, with 19 bases between. The CDR3 covers 16 residues. The germline CDR1 and CDR2 sequences are MNHEY and SMNVEV (reference sequence). CDR3 sequence (DNA): TGTGCCAGCAGTCCTACCTCGAGGGGCCTCTATGAAAAACTGTTTTTT. This codes for CASSPTSRGLYEKLFF.

As regards this clonotype: A much more abundant neighbour one base away suggests this may be a read error. The rearrangement joins TRBV9 to TRBJ2-1; the match to TRBD2 covers 7 bases. The CDR3 runs to 16 residues. CDR1 SGDLS and CDR2 YYNGEE come from the germline V gene. V trimming: 3 bases; J trimming: 6 bases; junction bases outside the gene matches: 12. In nucleotides, the CDR3 is TGTGCCAGCAGCGAGCGAGCGGGAAGTCGCTGCAATGAGCAGTTCTTC. Translation gives CASSERAGSRCNEQFF.

This clonotype was found once. Given a much more abundant clone one base away, this may be a read error. The chain is built from TRBV29-1 and TRBJ2-1; 9 bases line up with TRBD2. CDR1 SQVTM and CDR2 ANQGSEA come from the germline V gene. CDR3 length: 17 amino acids. V dropped 4 bases and J dropped 3; count of bases not matched to a gene: 13. CDR3 DNA: TGCAGCGTTGTGGGTAGCGGGAGTATTAGGATCTACAATGAGCAGTTCTTC. Translation: CSVVGSGSIRIYNEQFF.

This clonotype was counted ten times or more. The rearrangement uses TRBV11-2 and TRBJ2-7, with 11 bases lining up with TRBD1. In germline, CDR1 is SGHAT, CDR2 FQNNGV. This CDR3 spans 14 amino acids. V lost 4 bases, J lost 7 bases, and 6 bases stayed unmatched. The CDR3 loop reads CASSSPGTGGEQYF. The CDR3 DNA is TGTGCCAGCAGCTCTCCCGGGACAGGGGGGGAGCAGTACTTC.

As regards this clonotype: A single base separates this from a much larger clone, so it may be a read error. This CDR3 is missing its conserved last phenylalanine or tryptophan, likely due to a read error. The chain couples TRBV3-1 to TRBJ2-3; 9 bases match TRBD1. V shed 3 bases, J shed 5 bases, and the junction held 9 bases outside the gene matches. The CDR3 contains 16 residues. Germline CDR1 is LGHDT and CDR2 is YNNKEL (reference sequence). The CDR3 spells CASSHVGTGWGDTQYS. CDR3 in DNA: TGTGCCAGCAGCCATGTCGGGACAGGGTGGGGAGATACGCAGTATTCT.

This clonotype has just a few counts. This rearrangement joins TRBV20-1 to TRBJ2-2; TRBD2 aligns across 7 bases. The germline CDR1 and CDR2 sequences are DFQATT and SNEGSKA (reference sequence). This CDR3 contains 14 residues. The V and J ends lost 6 bases and 3 bases, in that order; junction bases with no gene match: 7. In nucleotides, the CDR3 is TGCAGTGCCCATAAAGCGGGGTACACCGGGGAGCTGTTTTTT. Its protein product is CSAHKAGYTGELFF.

There are a few counts of this clonotype. The chain is built from TRBV7-6 and TRBJ2-3; 12 nucleotides agree with TRBD2. J lost 9 bases, V lost 1 base, and 8 bases had no gene match. Germline CDR1 is SGHVS and CDR2 is FNYEAQ. This CDR3 spans 16 amino acids. The CDR3 DNA follows: TGTGCCAGCAGCTTAGAGAGACTAGCGGGAGCGCTCACGCAGTATTTT. This gives the protein CASSLERLAGALTQYF.

This clonotype was counted many times. This rearrangement joins TRBV27 to TRBJ2-1; 7 nucleotides align to TRBD2. There are 15 residues in the CDR3. The germline CDR1 and CDR2 sequences are MNHEY and SMNVEV (reference sequence). V lost 6 bases to trimming and J lost 9 bases; unmatched junction nucleotides: 14. Written as DNA, the CDR3 is TGTGCCAGCAGCCCGAGCGGGAATGTACTTGGTGAGCAGTTCTTC. The encoded protein is CASSPSGNVLGEQFF.

The J gene is TRBJ1-4, the V gene TRBV6-6, with TRBD1 as a possible D gene (5 bases). Between the trimmed V and J ends, which lost 0 bases and 1 base, there was a span of 9 bases. Germline V gives CDR1 MNHNY, CDR2 SVGAGI (reference sequence). This CDR3 has 16 amino acids. The CDR3 DNA sequence: TGTGCCAGCAGTTACTCGGAGGGGAGAACTAATGAAAAACTGTTTTTT. Translation: CASSYSEGRTNEKLFF.